The rows below give T cell receptor beta chains drawn from one sample of a study of Ad26.COV2.S vaccination and SARS-CoV-2 variants. Here immunoSEQ multiplex PCR was the method, and the copy in TCRdb shows in-frame clones only, minus some. The sample shows hundreds of thousands of clones, roughly 84% of them seen only once. Sequencing was performed on peripheral blood, taken in a trial of Ad26.COV2.S vaccine versus placebo. These receptors all come from a person between 18 and 65 years old who received the Ad26.COV2.S COVID-19 vaccine or a placebo. The CDR3 runs from the conserved cysteine through the conserved F or W. D genes are given only for firm matches. Clone size is stated in some rows and not others, as once, few, many or a class when expanded.

J | size | length | V | D | DNA | CDR3
TRBJ2-1 | once | 14 | TRBV19 | TRBD2 | TGTGCCAGTAGCGAGCGGGGGGGCTCTAATGAGCAGTTCTTC | CASSERGGSNEQFF
TRBJ2-1 | few | 18 | TRBV27 | TRBD2 | TGTGCCAGCAGTTTATCGCTAGCGGGAGTGCGGTCCTACAATGAGCAGTTCTTC | CASSLSLAGVRSYNEQFF
TRBJ1-1 | NA | 16 | TRBV19 | NA | TGTGCCAGTAGTGTCGGGACCAGAGGAGATAACACTGAAGCTTTCTTT | CASSVGTRGDNTEAFF
TRBJ1-5 | NA | 16 | TRBV7-2 | NA | TGTGCCAGCAGCTTAGTGGGTTTGCGCGGGAATCAGCCCCAGCATTTT | CASSLVGLRGNQPQHF
TRBJ1-1 | NA | 15 | TRBV5-1 | NA | TGCGCCAGCAGCTCGTCACAGGGCTTGAACACTGAAGCTTTCTTT | CASSSSQGLNTEAFF
TRBJ2-7 | few | 14 | TRBV5-1 | TRBD1 | TGCGCCAGCAGCCCAGGGACAGGCCGTTACGAGCAGTACTTC | CASSPGTGRYEQYF
TRBJ2-7 | NA | 12 | TRBV6-6 | NA | TGTGCCAGCAGGCCCGCCGGGGACGAGCAGTACTTC | CASRPAGDEQYF
TRBJ2-7 | NA | 14 | TRBV28 | TRBD1 | TGTGCCAGCAGCCGGTGGACAGGGAAGTACGAGCAGTACTTC | CASSRWTGKYEQYF
TRBJ1-4 | NA | 14 | TRBV4-3 | NA | TGCGCCAGCAGCCAAGATGCCAGCTTCCGAGGACTGTTTTTT | CASSQDASFRGLFF
TRBJ1-2 | NA | 18 | TRBV4-1 | NA | TGCGCCAGCAGCCAAGTAATTCGTAAGGCAGGGGTCAACTATGGCTACACCTTC | CASSQVIRKAGVNYGYTF
TRBJ1-1 | NA | 13 | TRBV2 | TRBD1 | TGTGCCAGCTGGGGACAGGGGTTGACTGAAGCTTTCTTT | CASWGQGLTEAFF
TRBJ2-7 | once | 13 | TRBV5-5 | NA | TGTGCCAGCACAAGACAGGACCTCTACGAGCAGTACTTC | CASTRQDLYEQYF
TRBJ1-5 | once | 13 | TRBV19 | NA | TGTGCCAGTAGCTTGAATAGCAATCAGCCCCAGCATTTT | CASSLNSNQPQHF
TRBJ1-5 | few | 13 | TRBV3-1/TRBV3-2 | NA | TGTGCCAGCAGCCGGGACCTCAATCAGCCCCAGCATTTT | CASSRDLNQPQHF
TRBJ2-3 | NA | 18 | TRBV19 | TRBD2 | TGTGCCAGTAGTACCTCTCGGTCGACTAGCGAGGGCACAGATACGCAGTATTTT | CASSTSRSTSEGTDTQYF
TRBJ2-4 | NA | 18 | TRBV7-8 | NA | TGTGCCAGCAGCTTATCTGGACTCGCCCCCCTAGCCAAAAACATTCAGTACTTC | CASSLSGLAPLAKNIQYF
TRBJ2-3 | NA | 18 | TRBV24-1 | TRBD2 | TGTGCCACCAGTGATTCGGGTGCTAGCGGGGGGGCGGCAGATACGCAGTATTTT | CATSDSGASGGAADTQYF
TRBJ2-1 | NA | 16 | TRBV19 | TRBD1 | TGTGCCAGTAGTACCCTTGGGACAGGGGGCCTCGATGAGCAGTTCTTC | CASSTLGTGGLDEQFF
TRBJ1-1 | NA | 14 | TRBV28 | TRBD1 | TGTGCCAGCAGTCGGACCGGGACAGGGATTGAAGCTTTCTTT | CASSRTGTGIEAFF
TRBJ2-5 | NA | 15 | TRBV6-5 | TRBD1 | TGTGCCAGCAGTTACTCTCTCAGGGGGTGGGAGACCCAGTACTTC | CASSYSLRGWETQYF
TRBJ1-1 | NA | 14 | TRBV29-1 | NA | TGCAGCGTCGAACAGCTCTTAATGAACACTGAAGCTTTCTTT | CSVEQLLMNTEAFF
TRBJ1-6 | many | 14 | TRBV5-1 | NA | TGCGCCAGCAGCTTGGTACAGGGAGGTTCACCCCTCCACTTT | CASSLVQGGSPLHF
TRBJ2-3 | once | 16 | TRBV10-1 | TRBD1 | TGCGCCAGCAGTGATCCGGGACAGGGGATTGCAGATACGCAGTATTTT | CASSDPGQGIADTQYF
TRBJ2-7 | NA | 15 | TRBV13 | TRBD2 | TGTGCCAGCAGCTTAATGGGACTAGCGGGAGTCGAGCAGTACTTC | CASSLMGLAGVEQYF
TRBJ2-1 | NA | 14 | TRBV2 | TRBD2 | TGTGCCAGCAGTGCACTAGCGGGCCACAATGAGCAGTTCTTC | CASSALAGHNEQFF
TRBJ1-2 | NA | 14 | TRBV18 | NA | TGTGCCAGCTCACCCCAGGGCATTAACTATGGCTACACCTTC | CASSPQGINYGYTF
TRBJ1-1 | NA | 16 | TRBV5-1 | NA | TGCGCCAGCAGCTGGAAACCCGACAGACTGAACACTGAAGCTTTCTTT | CASSWKPDRLNTEAFF
TRBJ1-1 | NA | 14 | TRBV10-3 | NA | TGTGCCATCAGTGAGTCGCTCGGGGCCACCGAAGCTTTCTTT | CAISESLGATEAFF
TRBJ1-5 | NA | 14 | TRBV5-3 | NA | TGTGCCAGAAACGGCGGTGATAGCAATCAGCCCCAGCATTTT | CARNGGDSNQPQHF
TRBJ2-7 | NA | 15 | TRBV19 | TRBD2 | TGTGCCAGTAGTGCCTCCGGGGGGGCCGCCGTCGAGCAGTACTTC | CASSASGGAAVEQYF
TRBJ2-2 | NA | 16 | TRBV28 | NA | TGTGCCAGCAGTTTATGGGGACACGCGAACACCGGGGAGCTGTTTTTT | CASSLWGHANTGELFF
TRBJ1-1 | NA | 10 | TRBV29-1 | NA | TGCAGCGTTTGGGCGGATGAAGCTTTCTTT | CSVWADEAFF
TRBJ1-1 | NA | 18 | TRBV19 | NA | TGTGCCAGTATTAGGGGAGATGGAGGGCGGCTTCTGAACACTGAAGCTTTCTTT | CASIRGDGGRLLNTEAFF
TRBJ2-7 | NA | 13 | TRBV27 | TRBD1 | TGTGCCAGCAGCAGGGGGCCGAGTTACGAGCAGTACTTC | CASSRGPSYEQYF
TRBJ2-7 | NA | 14 | TRBV2 | TRBD1 | TGTGCCAGCATCCCCGGGGCAGGGGGCGTCGAGCAGTACTTC | CASIPGAGGVEQYF
TRBJ2-3 | few | 13 | TRBV28 | NA | TGTGCCAGCAGTTTAGGTTCGAGGGATACGCAGTATTTT | CASSLGSRDTQYF
TRBJ2-1 | NA | 14 | TRBV18 | NA | TGTGCCAGCTCACCGACCGGAACCTACAATGAGCAGTTCTTC | CASSPTGTYNEQFF
TRBJ2-1 | NA | 16 | TRBV28 | NA | TGTGCCAGCAGTCCTGGGCGGGTGAGCTCCTACAATGAGCAGTTCTTC | CASSPGRVSSYNEQFF
TRBJ2-5 | NA | 13 | TRBV27 | NA | TGTGCCAGCAGGCACACTAGCAGCGAGACCCAGTACTTC | CASRHTSSETQYF
TRBJ2-7 | NA | 14 | TRBV19 | TRBD1 | TGTGCCAGTAGTAGGCCGTCAGGGGGCGGCGAGCAGTACTTC | CASSRPSGGGEQYF
TRBJ1-1 | NA | 13 | TRBV6-5 | NA | TGTGCCAGCAACGGGGGGGAGAACACTGAAGCTTTCTTT | CASNGGENTEAFF
TRBJ1-5 | few | 15 | TRBV2 | NA | TGTGCCAGCAGTCGGGACTTACATAGCAATCAGCCCCAGCATTTT | CASSRDLHSNQPQHF
TRBJ1-5 | NA | 13 | TRBV28 | NA | TGTCTCTCAGCACTCCCGGGGAATCAGCCCCAGCATTTT | CLSALPGNQPQHF
TRBJ2-2 | NA | 16 | TRBV14 | NA | TGTGCCAGCAGCCAAGATTGGGCAGGGTACACCGGGGAGCTGTTTTTT | CASSQDWAGYTGELFF
TRBJ2-7 | NA | 14 | TRBV10-1 | TRBD1 | TGCGCCAGCAATCCGGGGCAGGGGGCTCACGAGCAGTACTTC | CASNPGQGAHEQYF
TRBJ2-3 | once | 11 | TRBV13 | NA | TGTGCCAGCAGCATCACAGATACGCAGTATTTT | CASSITDTQYF
TRBJ2-3 | NA | 18 | TRBV7-2 | NA | TGTGCCAGCAGCACCCACACAGGGGGGGTCTTGATCACAGATACGCAGTATTTT | CASSTHTGGVLITDTQYF
TRBJ1-3 | NA | 13 | TRBV7-8 | NA | TGTGCCAGTGGACAACTCTCTGGAAACACCATATATTTT | CASGQLSGNTIYF
TRBJ1-2 | NA | 14 | TRBV7-2 | TRBD1 | TGTGCCAGCAGCTTAAATGACAGGGGTATTGGCTACACCTTC | CASSLNDRGIGYTF
TRBJ2-6 | once | 14 | TRBV30 | TRBD2 | TGTGCATGGACTAGGGCCTCTGGGGCCAACGTCCTGACTTTC | CAWTRASGANVLTF
TRBJ2-2 | once | 14 | TRBV6-5 | TRBD2 | TGTGCCAGCAGTCGGGAGGGACGTACCGGGGAGCTGTTTTTT | CASSREGRTGELFF